This T cell receptor (beta chain) was sequenced for a study of T cells after yellow fever vaccination. In the study overall: It was SMART-Seq v4 Ultra Low Input that prepared the fractions with low cell numbers.

V lost 5 bases to trimming and J lost 8 bases, with 13 bases between them. This CDR3 has 13 amino acids. The germline CDR1 and CDR2 sequences are SGHTA and FQGNSA. In making TCR cDNA, 5'RACE template switching added a universal primer site and UMIs to it. From the 5' RACE reads, TCRdb called clonotypes with MiXCR, one entry per CDR3 protein. Among a few hundred thousand distinct CDR3 sequences listed, around 8.1% were seen once. The receptor comes from a man aged 18 to 29 who received the YFV17D yellow fever vaccine. J is TRBJ2-1 and V is TRBV7-2; D may match TRBD1 or TRBD2 (5 bases each). The sequencing used PBMCs, collected 45 days after the first yellow fever vaccination. The CDR3 DNA reads as TGTGCCAGCAGCGCCGTCCGGGGCTATGAGCAGTTCTTC. Residues: CASSAVRGYEQFF.